Sequencing of this T cell receptor (beta chain) was carried out in a study of shared clonotypes between healthy human individuals. Whole-study results and caveats: Clonotype sharing across a few donors was observed for around 5.1% of naive CD4 clonotypes.

The CDR3 has 15 residues. Looked up from germline, CDR1 is SGHTA and CDR2 is FQGNSA. Unmatched junction bases numbered 9, after V lost 7 bases and J lost 4 bases. This clone was observed once. The antigen remains undetermined. The assay was carried out at the deep level. Sequenced by immunoSEQ multiplex PCR; TCRdb stores in-frame clones only, minus some. The data contain about 1 million clones, about 84% of them singletons. The receptor was isolated from a man younger than 35 in good health. Some clones in this sample may be carry-over from other donors' samples. Sequencing was carried out using memory CD4+ T cells from PBMCs. This sample's subset: CD45RA-negative fraction. The rearrangement links TRBV7-2 to TRBJ1-3; 8 bases match TRBD1. CDR3 protein: CASTADRASGNTIYF. In nucleotides, the CDR3 is TGTGCCAGCACCGCGGACAGGGCAAGCGGAAACACCATATATTTT. The entire variable domain, with the rest obtained from reference TRBV7-2 and TRBJ1-3, is as follows: GAGVSQSPSNKVTEKGKDVELRCDPISGHTALYWYRQSLGQGLEFLIYFQGNSAPDKSGLPSDRFSAERTGGSVSTLTIQRTQQEDSAVYLCASTADRASGNTIYFGEGSWLTVV.